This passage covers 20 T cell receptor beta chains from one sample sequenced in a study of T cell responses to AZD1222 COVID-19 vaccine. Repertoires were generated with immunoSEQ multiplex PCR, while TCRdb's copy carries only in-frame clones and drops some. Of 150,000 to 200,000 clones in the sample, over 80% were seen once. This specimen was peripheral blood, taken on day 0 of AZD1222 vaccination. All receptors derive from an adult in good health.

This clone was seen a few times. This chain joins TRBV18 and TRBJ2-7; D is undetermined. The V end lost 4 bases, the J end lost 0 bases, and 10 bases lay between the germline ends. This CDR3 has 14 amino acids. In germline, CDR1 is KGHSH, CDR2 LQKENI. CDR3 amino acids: CASSLELHSYEQYF. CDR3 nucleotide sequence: TGTGCCAGCTCACTTGAGCTGCACTCCTACGAGCAGTACTTC.

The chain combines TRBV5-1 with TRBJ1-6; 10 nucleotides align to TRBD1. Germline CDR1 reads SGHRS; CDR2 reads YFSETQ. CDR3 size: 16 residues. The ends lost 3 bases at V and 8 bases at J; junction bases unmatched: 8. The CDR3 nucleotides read TGCGCCAGCAGCTCGTCTTCCGGGACAGGGGATTCACCCCTCCACTTT. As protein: CASSSSSGTGDSPLHF.

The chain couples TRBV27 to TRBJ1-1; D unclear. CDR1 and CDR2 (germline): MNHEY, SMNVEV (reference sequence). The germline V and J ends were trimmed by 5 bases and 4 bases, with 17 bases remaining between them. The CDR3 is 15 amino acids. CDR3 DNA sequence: TGTGCCAGCAGTCCCGGTGCGGGCCGCCCCACTGAAGCTTTCTTT. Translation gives CASSPGAGRPTEAFF.

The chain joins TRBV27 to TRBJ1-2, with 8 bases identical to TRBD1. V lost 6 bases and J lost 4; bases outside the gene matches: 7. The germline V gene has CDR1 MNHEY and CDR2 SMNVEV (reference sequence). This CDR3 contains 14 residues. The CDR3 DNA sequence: TGTGCCAGCAGAGACCCAGACAGGGGCTATGGCTACACCTTC. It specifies CASRDPDRGYGYTF.

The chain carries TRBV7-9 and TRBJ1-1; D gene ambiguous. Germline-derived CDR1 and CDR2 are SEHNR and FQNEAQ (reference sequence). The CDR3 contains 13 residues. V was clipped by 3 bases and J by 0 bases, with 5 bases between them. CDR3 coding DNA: TGTGCCAGCAGCTTTGGTCTGAACACTGAAGCTTTCTTT. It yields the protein CASSFGLNTEAFF.

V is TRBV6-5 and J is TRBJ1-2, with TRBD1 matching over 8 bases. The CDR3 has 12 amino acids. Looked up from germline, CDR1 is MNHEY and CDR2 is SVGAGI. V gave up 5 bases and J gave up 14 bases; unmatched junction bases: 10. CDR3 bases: TGTGCCAGCAGTCAATCCGGGACAGGCAAAACCTTC. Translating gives CASSQSGTGKTF.

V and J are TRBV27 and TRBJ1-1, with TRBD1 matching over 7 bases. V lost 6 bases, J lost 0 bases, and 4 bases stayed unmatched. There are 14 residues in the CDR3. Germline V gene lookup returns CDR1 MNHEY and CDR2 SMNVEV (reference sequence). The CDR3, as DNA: TGTGCCAGCAGAAACAGGGGACTGAACACTGAAGCTTTCTTT. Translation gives CASRNRGLNTEAFF.

CDR3: CASRSPTVNTEAFF. For the CDR3, the DNA is TGTGCCAGTCGGTCCCCGACTGTGAACACTGAAGCTTTCTTT. The V call is TRBV28, the J call TRBJ1-1; D uncertain. The CDR3 spans 14 residues. Germline V lookup: CDR1 MDHEN, CDR2 SYDVKM. V was clipped by 9 bases and J by 0 bases, with 14 bases between them.

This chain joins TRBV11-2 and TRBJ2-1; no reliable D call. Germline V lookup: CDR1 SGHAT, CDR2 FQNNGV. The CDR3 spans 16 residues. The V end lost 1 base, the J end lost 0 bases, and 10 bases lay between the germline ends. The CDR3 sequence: CASSLVSPSSYNEQFF. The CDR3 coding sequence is TGTGCCAGCAGCTTAGTATCCCCAAGCTCCTACAATGAGCAGTTCTTC.

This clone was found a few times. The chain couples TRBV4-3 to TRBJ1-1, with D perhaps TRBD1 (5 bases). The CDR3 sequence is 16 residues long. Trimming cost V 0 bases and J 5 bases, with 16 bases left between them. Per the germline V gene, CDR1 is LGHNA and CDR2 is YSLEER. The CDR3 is CASSQDAWDRFTEAFF. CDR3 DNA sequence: TGCGCCAGCAGCCAAGATGCGTGGGACCGTTTTACTGAAGCTTTCTTT.

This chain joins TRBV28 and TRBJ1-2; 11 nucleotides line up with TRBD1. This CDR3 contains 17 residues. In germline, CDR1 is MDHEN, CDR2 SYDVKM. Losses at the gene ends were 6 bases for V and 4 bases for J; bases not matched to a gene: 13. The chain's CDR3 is CASSFPSPGQGGYGYTF. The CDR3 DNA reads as TGTGCCAGCAGCTTCCCCTCTCCGGGACAGGGGGGCTATGGCTACACCTTC.

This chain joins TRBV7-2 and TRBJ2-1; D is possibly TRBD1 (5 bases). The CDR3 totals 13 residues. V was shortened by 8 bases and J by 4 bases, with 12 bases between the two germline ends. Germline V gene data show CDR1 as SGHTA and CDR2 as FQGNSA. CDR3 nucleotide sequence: TGTGCCAGCGGAAGGGGAACATACAATGAGCAGTTCTTC. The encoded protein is CASGRGTYNEQFF.

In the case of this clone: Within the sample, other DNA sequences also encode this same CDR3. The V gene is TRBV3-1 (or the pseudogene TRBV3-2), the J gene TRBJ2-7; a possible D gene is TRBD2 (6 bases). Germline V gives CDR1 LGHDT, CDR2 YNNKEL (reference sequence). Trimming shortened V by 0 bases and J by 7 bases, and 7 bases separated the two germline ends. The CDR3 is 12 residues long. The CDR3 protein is CASSQEGREQYF. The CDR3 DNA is TGTGCCAGCAGCCAAGAGGGGAGGGAGCAGTACTTC.

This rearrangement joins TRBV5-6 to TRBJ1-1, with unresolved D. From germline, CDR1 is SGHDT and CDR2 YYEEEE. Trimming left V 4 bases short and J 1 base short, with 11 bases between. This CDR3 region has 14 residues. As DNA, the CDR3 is TGTGCCAGCAGCCCCTTTGATCGGAACACTGAAGCTTTCTTT. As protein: CASSPFDRNTEAFF.

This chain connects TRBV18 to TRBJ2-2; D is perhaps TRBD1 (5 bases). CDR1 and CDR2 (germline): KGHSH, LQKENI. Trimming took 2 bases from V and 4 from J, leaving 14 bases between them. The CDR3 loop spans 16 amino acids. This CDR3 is CASSPSSRVTTGELFF. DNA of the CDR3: TGTGCCAGCTCACCATCGTCCAGGGTAACCACCGGGGAGCTGTTTTTT.

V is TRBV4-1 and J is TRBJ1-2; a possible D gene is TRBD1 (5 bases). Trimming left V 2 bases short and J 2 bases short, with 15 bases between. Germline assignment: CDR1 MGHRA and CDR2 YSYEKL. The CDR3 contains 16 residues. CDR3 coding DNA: TGCGCCAGCAGCCAACCAGCACAGGTCCCCAACTATGGCTACACCTTC. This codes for CASSQPAQVPNYGYTF.

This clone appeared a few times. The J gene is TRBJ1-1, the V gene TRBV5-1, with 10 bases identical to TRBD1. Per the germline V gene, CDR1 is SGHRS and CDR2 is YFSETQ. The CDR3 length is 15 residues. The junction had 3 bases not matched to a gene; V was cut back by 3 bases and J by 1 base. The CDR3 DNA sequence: TGCGCCAGCAGCTACAGACAGGGGGCGAACACTGAAGCTTTCTTT. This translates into CASSYRQGANTEAFF.

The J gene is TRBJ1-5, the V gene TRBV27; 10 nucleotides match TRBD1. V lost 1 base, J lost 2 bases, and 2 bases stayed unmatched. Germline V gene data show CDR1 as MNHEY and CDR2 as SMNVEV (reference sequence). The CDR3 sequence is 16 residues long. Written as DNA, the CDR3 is TGTGCCAGCAGTTTATATGGGACAGGGGGCAATCAGCCCCAGCATTTT. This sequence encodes CASSLYGTGGNQPQHF.

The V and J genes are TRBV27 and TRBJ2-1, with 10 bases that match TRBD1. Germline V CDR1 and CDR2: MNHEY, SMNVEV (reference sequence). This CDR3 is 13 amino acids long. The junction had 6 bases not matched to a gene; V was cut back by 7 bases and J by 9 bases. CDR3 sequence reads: CASIETGGIEQFF. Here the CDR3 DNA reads TGTGCCAGCATCGAGACAGGGGGCATTGAGCAGTTCTTC.

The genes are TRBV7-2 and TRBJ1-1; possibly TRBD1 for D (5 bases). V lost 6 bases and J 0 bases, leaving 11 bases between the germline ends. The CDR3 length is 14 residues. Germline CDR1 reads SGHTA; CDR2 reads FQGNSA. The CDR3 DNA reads TGTGCCAGCAGTCTGACAGCTATGAACACTGAAGCTTTCTTT. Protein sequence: CASSLTAMNTEAFF.